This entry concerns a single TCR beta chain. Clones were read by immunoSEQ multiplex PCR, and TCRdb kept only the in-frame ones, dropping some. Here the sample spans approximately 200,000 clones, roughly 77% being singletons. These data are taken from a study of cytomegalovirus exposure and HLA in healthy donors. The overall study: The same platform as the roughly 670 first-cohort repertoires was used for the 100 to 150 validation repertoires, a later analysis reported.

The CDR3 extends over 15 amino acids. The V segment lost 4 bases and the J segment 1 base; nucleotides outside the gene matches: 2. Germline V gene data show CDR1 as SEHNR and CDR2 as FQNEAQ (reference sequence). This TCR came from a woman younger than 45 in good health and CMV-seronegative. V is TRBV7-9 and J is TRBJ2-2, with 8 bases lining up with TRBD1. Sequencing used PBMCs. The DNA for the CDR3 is TGTGCCAGCAGCTCCGGACAGGGGAACACCGGGGAGCTGTTTTTT. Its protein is CASSSGQGNTGELFF.